This T cell receptor beta chain was recorded in a study of T cells in Graves' hyperthyroidism and ophthalmopathy. Background on the study: Any treatment followed the collection of peripheral blood at initial diagnosis.

The table lists this clonotype with many counts. V was shortened by 2 bases and J by 7 bases, with 6 bases between the two germline ends. There are 12 residues in the CDR3. The CDR3 regions of TCR beta were amplified from RNA transcripts. RT-PCR in the first round (using the HTBI primer set) targeted the TCR CDR3. From the multiplex PCR reads, TCRdb called clonotypes with MiXCR, one entry per CDR3 protein. The sample holds some 420,000 distinct CDR3 sequences, approximately 15% seen once. The chain joins TRBV12-3 or TRBV12-4 to TRBJ1-5; D not resolved. Sequencing was performed on blood. This receptor was identified in a young woman with Graves' hyperthyroidism. The CDR3 loop reads CASSLIQQPQHF. The DNA of the CDR3 is TGTGCCAGCAGTTTAATCCAACAGCCCCAGCATTTT.